The 15 T cell receptor beta chains reported below all come from one sample, sequenced in a study of OX40 agonist ivuxolimab in advanced cancers. Method: immunoSEQ multiplex PCR; TCRdb's copy keeps in-frame clones and lacks some. The table includes around 91,000 clones, roughly nine tenths detected once. Sample: CD4+ or CD8+ T cells sorted from blood, taken in a trial of the OX40 agonist ivuxolimab. The source of these receptors is an adult with an advanced solid tumor such as melanoma, head and neck, liver or kidney cancer.

The rearrangement joins TRBV7-8 to TRBJ1-3; D is uncertain. The CDR3 loop spans 16 amino acids. Germline lookup yields CDR1 SGHVS and CDR2 FQNEAQ. V gave up 2 bases and J gave up 2 bases, with 13 bases separating them. CDR3 region: CASSLSRMSTGNTIYF. CDR3 nucleotide sequence: TGTGCCAGCAGCTTATCCAGGATGAGTACTGGAAACACCATATATTTT.

The chain is built from TRBV7-9 and TRBJ2-5; D not resolved. Germline loops: CDR1 SEHNR, CDR2 FQNEAQ (reference sequence). V gave up 6 bases and J gave up 3 bases, with 5 bases separating them. The CDR3 is made up of 11 amino acids. The CDR3 loop is CASSREETQYF. In nucleotides, the CDR3 is TGTGCCAGCAGTCGGGAAGAGACCCAGTACTTC. Full variable domain (outside the CDR3, taken from reference TRBV7-9 and TRBJ2-5): DTGVSQNPRHKITKRGQNVTFRCDPISEHNRLYWYRQTLGQGPEFLTYFQNEAQLEKSRLLSDRFSAERPKGSFSTLEIQRTEQGDSAMYLCASSREETQYFGPGTRLLVL.

V usage is TRBV2 and J usage is TRBJ2-5; 10 bases agree with TRBD1. V shed 5 bases, J shed 2 bases, and the junction held 8 bases outside the gene matches. Per germline, CDR1 SNHLY and CDR2 FYNNEI. The CDR3 runs to 16 residues. CDR3 nucleotides: TGTGCCAGCAGTAAGGACAGGGGGTTTGGGCAAGAGACCCAGTACTTC. It specifies CASSKDRGFGQETQYF.

This clone showed up just once. The chain combines TRBV19 with TRBJ2-1, with TRBD2 matching over 13 bases. The CDR3 is made up of 20 amino acids. Germline V gene lookup returns CDR1 LNHDA and CDR2 SQIVND (reference sequence). The V segment lost 2 bases and the J segment 5 bases; nucleotides outside the gene matches: 15. CDR3 in amino acids: CASSISRLAGGAGGNNEQFF. Written as DNA, the CDR3 is TGTGCCAGTAGTATAAGTCGACTAGCGGGAGGAGCCGGAGGTAACAATGAGCAGTTCTTC. The whole variable domain, remainder taken from reference TRBV19 and TRBJ2-1, is DGGITQSPKYLFRKEGQNVTLSCEQNLNHDAMYWYRQDPGQGLRLIYYSQIVNDFQKGDIAEGYSVSREKKESFPLTVTSAQKNPTAFYLCASSISRLAGGAGGNNEQFFGPGTRLTVL.

The genes are TRBV5-1 and TRBJ1-3; maybe TRBD1 (6 bases). The germline gives CDR1 SGHRS, CDR2 YFSETQ. Trimming cost V 4 bases and J 2 bases, with 10 bases left between them. The CDR3 sequence is 14 residues long. The CDR3 region has the DNA TGCGCCAGCAGCCCCCAGGGGACTGGAAACACCATATATTTT. As protein: CASSPQGTGNTIYF.

The chain employs TRBV30 and TRBJ2-6; the D gene is possibly TRBD1 (5 bases). The CDR3 loop spans 17 amino acids. Trimming took 2 bases from V and 0 from J, leaving 14 bases between them. CDR1 is GTSNPN and CDR2 is SVGIG in the germline V gene (reference sequence). The CDR3 nucleotides read TGTGCCTGGAGTTCCTTCAGGGAAACCTCTGGGGCCAACGTCCTGACTTTC. Translated, it gives CAWSSFRETSGANVLTF.

V usage is TRBV5-6 and J usage is TRBJ1-1, with TRBD1 as a possible D gene (6 bases). This CDR3 is built from 13 residues. Germline CDR1 is SGHDT and CDR2 is YYEEEE. Trimming removed 2 bases at V and 7 bases at J, with 12 bases between. The CDR3 nucleotides read TGTGCCAGCAGCTTTTGGGGGCTCAGTGAAGCTTTCTTT. Translated: CASSFWGLSEAFF.

The chain is built from TRBV4-1 and TRBJ2-7; D is possibly TRBD2 (6 bases). Trimming removed 4 bases from V and 1 base from J, with 20 bases in between. CDR3 length: 17 amino acids. CDR1 and CDR2 (germline): MGHRA, YSYEKL. In nucleotides, the CDR3 is TGCGCCAGCAGCCTCAAGTTTGGAACCGGGACTTCCTACGAGCAGTACTTC. Translated: CASSLKFGTGTSYEQYF.

The chain carries TRBV4-1 and TRBJ2-5; D is perhaps TRBD2 (5 bases). Germline CDR1 and CDR2: MGHRA and YSYEKL. V shed 0 bases and J shed 7 bases, with 15 bases lying between them. CDR3 length: 15 residues. The CDR3 DNA is TGCGCCAGCAGCCAAGATGCCACCCCCAGCGGGACCCAGTACTTC. Translation gives CASSQDATPSGTQYF.

V is TRBV5-1 and J is TRBJ1-1; D not certain. The CDR3 consists of 16 residues. The V and J ends lost 4 bases and 5 bases respectively, with 21 bases between them. Per the germline V gene, CDR1 is SGHRS and CDR2 is YFSETQ. The CDR3 coding sequence is TGCGCCAGCAGCCTTTCCCGGGCAGGAGGGAGAACTGAAGCTTTCTTT. It yields the protein CASSLSRAGGRTEAFF.

CDR3 sequence: CASSLEGRTPGEQFF. CDR3 DNA: TGTGCCAGCAGCTTAGAGGGGAGGACCCCCGGGGAACAGTTCTTC. The chain links TRBV7-2 to TRBJ2-1; TRBD2 might be the D (6 bases). The germline V gene encodes CDR1 SGHTA and CDR2 FQGNSA. V shed 1 base and J shed 13 bases, with 20 bases lying between them. The CDR3 totals 15 residues. The entire variable domain, with the rest obtained from reference TRBV7-2 and TRBJ2-1, is as follows: GAGVSQSPSNKVTEKGKDVELRCDPISGHTALYWYRQSLGQGLEFLIYFQGNSAPDKSGLPSDRFSAERTGGSVSTLTIQRTQQEDSAVYLCASSLEGRTPGEQFFGPGTRLTVL.

This clone was seen only once. V usage is TRBV11-2 and J usage is TRBJ1-1; D possibly corresponds to TRBD1 (5 bases). The CDR3 has 14 amino acids. V lost 5 bases, J lost 11 bases, and 21 bases lay in between. The germline CDR1 and CDR2 sequences are SGHAT and FQNNGV. The CDR3 DNA follows: TGTGCCAGCAGCCTAGGGGTAGGGGCCCTGGTCGCTTTCTTT. Its protein is CASSLGVGALVAFF.

The chain couples TRBV18 to TRBJ2-1; 8 bases map to TRBD2. The CDR3 loop spans 15 amino acids. The trim removed 3 bases at V and 6 bases at J, leaving 7 bases unmatched. The germline V gene encodes CDR1 KGHSH and CDR2 LQKENI. The CDR3 loop is CASSPREGGFNEQFF. The CDR3 DNA reads as TGTGCCAGCTCACCCCGGGAGGGGGGGTTCAATGAGCAGTTCTTC.

V is TRBV29-1 and J is TRBJ1-1; 8 nucleotides match TRBD1. Germline CDR1 and CDR2: SQVTM and ANQGSEA. With V trimmed by 4 bases and J by 0 bases, 10 bases remained unmatched. The CDR3 is 16 residues long. The CDR3 DNA reads TGCAGCGTTGTGGGAGGACAGGGAGAGGTGAACACTGAAGCTTTCTTT. Translation: CSVVGGQGEVNTEAFF.

This rearrangement joins TRBV14 to TRBJ1-1; a possible D gene is TRBD1 (5 bases). CDR3 length: 16 residues. The germline V gene has CDR1 SGHDN and CDR2 FVKESK. The V end was cut by 1 base, the J end by 0 bases, with 12 bases between. In DNA, the CDR3 is TGTGCCAGCAGCCAAGCGGAGGGGACCTTGAACACTGAAGCTTTCTTT. Its translation: CASSQAEGTLNTEAFF.